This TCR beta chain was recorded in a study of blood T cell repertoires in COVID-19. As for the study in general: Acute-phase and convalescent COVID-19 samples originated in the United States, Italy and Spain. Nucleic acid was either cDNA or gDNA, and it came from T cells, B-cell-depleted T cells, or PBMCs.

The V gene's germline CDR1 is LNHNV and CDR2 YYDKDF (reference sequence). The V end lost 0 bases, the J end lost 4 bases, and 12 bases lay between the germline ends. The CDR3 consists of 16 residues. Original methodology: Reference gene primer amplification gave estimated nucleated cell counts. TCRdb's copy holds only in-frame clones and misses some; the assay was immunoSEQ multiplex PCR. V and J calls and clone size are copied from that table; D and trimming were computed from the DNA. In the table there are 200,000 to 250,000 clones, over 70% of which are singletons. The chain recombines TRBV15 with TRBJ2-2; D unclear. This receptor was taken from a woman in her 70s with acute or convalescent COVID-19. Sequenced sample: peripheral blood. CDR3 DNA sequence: TGTGCCACCAGCAGAGATGTCCGACAACCCACCGGGGAGCTGTTTTTT. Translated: CATSRDVRQPTGELFF.